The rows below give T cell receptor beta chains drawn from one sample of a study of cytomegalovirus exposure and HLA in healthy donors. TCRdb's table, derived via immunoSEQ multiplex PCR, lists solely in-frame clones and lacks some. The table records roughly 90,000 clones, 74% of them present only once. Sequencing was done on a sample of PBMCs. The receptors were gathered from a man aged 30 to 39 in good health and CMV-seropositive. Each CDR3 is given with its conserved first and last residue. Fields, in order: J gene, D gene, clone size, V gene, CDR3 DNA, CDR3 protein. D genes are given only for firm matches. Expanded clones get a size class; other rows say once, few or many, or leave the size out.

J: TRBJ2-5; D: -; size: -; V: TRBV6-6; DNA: TGTGCCAGCAGACGGCAGGCCCTACAAGAGACCCAGTACTTC; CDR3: CASRRQALQETQYF
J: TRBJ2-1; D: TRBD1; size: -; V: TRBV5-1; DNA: TGCGCCAGCAGCTCGGGGACAGGGTTGATGGGACAACACTACAATGAGCAGTTCTTC; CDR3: CASSSGTGLMGQHYNEQFF
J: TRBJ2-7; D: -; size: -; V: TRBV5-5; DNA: TGTGCCAGCAGCCCAGGACTGGCTGTTCCCTCCTACGAGCAGTACTTC; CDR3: CASSPGLAVPSYEQYF
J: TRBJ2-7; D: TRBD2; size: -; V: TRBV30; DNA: TGTGCCTGGGCCACTAGCGGACTATACGAGCAGTACTTC; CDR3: CAWATSGLYEQYF
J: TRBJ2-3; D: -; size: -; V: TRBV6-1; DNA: TGTGCCAGCAGTGAAGGAGATCCCACAGATACGCAGTATTTT; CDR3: CASSEGDPTDTQYF
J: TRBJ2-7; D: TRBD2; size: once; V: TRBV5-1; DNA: TGCGCCAGCAGTCCTAGCGGGGGGGACTACGAGCAGTACTTC; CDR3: CASSPSGGDYEQYF
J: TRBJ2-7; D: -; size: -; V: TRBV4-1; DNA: TGCGCCAGCAGTCCACAGTTGAGCTACGAGCAGTACTTC; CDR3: CASSPQLSYEQYF
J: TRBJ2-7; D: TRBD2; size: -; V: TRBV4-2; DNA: TGTGCCAGCAGCCAAGAGCCCCGACTAGCGGGAGGGTACGAGCAGTACTTC; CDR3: CASSQEPRLAGGYEQYF
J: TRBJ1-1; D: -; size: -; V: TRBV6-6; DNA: TGTGCCAGCACCGAAACGTGGGGCGCGGTGAACACTGAAGCTTTCTTT; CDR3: CASTETWGAVNTEAFF
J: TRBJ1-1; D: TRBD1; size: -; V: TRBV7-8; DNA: TGTGCCAGCAGCGGTCAGACAGGGTTGGGCACTGAAGCTTTCTTT; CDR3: CASSGQTGLGTEAFF
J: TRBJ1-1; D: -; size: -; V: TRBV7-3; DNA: TGTGCCAGCAGCCGCGAGTGGAACACTGAAGCTTTCTTT; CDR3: CASSREWNTEAFF
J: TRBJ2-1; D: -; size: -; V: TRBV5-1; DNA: TGCGCCAGCAGCTTGGGACAGCGTGAACCCTACAATGAGCAGTTCTTC; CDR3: CASSLGQREPYNEQFF
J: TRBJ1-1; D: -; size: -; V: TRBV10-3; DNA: TGTGCCATCAGTGTTGACAGACTGAACACTGAAGCTTTCTTT; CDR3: CAISVDRLNTEAFF
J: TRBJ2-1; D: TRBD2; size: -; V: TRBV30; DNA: TGTGCCTGGATGCGGGCGGGAGTTAAAGAGCAGTTCTTC; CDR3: CAWMRAGVKEQFF
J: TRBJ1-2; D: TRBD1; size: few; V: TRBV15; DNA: TGTGCCACCAGCACTCAGGAAGGGACAGGGGGAAAAGGCTACACCTTC; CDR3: CATSTQEGTGGKGYTF
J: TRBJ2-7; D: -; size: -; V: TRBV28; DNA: TGTGCCACCCAACGAACGGCGGGGAACCACGAGCAGTACTTC; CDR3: CATQRTAGNHEQYF